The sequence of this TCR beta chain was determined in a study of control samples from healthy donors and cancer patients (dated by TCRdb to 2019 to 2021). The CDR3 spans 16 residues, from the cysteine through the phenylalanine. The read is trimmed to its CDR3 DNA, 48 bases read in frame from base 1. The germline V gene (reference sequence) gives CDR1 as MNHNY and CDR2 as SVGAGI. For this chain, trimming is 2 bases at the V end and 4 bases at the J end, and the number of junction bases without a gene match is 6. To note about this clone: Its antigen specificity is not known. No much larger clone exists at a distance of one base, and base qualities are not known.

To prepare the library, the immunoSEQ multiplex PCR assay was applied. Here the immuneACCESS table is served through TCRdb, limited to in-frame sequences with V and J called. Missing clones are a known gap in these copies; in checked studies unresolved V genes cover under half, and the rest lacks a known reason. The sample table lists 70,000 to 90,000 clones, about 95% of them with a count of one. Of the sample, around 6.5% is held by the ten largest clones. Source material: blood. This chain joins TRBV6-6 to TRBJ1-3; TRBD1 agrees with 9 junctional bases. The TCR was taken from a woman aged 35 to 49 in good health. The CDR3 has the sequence CASSYRTGARGNTIYF. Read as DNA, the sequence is TGTGCCAGCAGTTACCGGACAGGGGCGAGAGGAAACACCATATATTTT.